The next 11 T cell receptor beta chains were all read from a single sample in a study of siplizumab effects on memory and regulatory T cells. Repertoires were generated with immunoSEQ multiplex PCR, while TCRdb's copy carries only in-frame clones and drops some. The sample contains 100,000 to 120,000 clones, 85% to 95% of which appear only once. Sequenced material: CD4+ T cells sorted from blood. The receptors were gathered from a human donor in good health.

This clone was seen a few times. V gene TRBV27 combines with J gene TRBJ1-6; D gene uncertain. The V end was cut by 5 bases, the J end by 0 bases, with 5 bases between. The CDR3 sequence is 14 residues long. Germline V CDR1 and CDR2: MNHEY, SMNVEV (reference sequence). CDR3 amino acids: CASSPSSYNSPLHF. For the CDR3, the DNA is TGTGCCAGCAGTCCTAGCTCCTATAATTCACCCCTCCACTTT.

The gene calls are TRBV6-1 and TRBJ2-7; no reliable D call. The CDR3 length is 12 residues. Germline V gene data show CDR1 as MNHNS and CDR2 as SASEGT. V was pared by 1 base and J by 5 bases, with 6 bases between. Here the CDR3 DNA reads TGTGCCAGCAGTGAAGGTCAAAACGAGCAGTACTTC. As protein: CASSEGQNEQYF.

The genes are TRBV19 and TRBJ2-3; D gene ambiguous. Germline-derived CDR1 and CDR2 are LNHDA and SQIVND (reference sequence). The length of the CDR3 is 11 residues. Deletions cut 3 bases from V and 4 bases from J, with 2 bases between. CDR3 residues: CASSIADTQYF. In nucleotides, the CDR3 is TGTGCCAGTAGTATCGCAGATACGCAGTATTTT.

V and J are TRBV5-1 and TRBJ2-1; D may be TRBD1 (7 bases). CDR1 and CDR2 from the germline V gene are SGHRS and YFSETQ. CDR3 size: 15 residues. V was shortened by 3 bases and J by 4 bases, with 14 bases between the two germline ends. This CDR3 is CASSSQGGPYNEQFF. In nucleotides, the CDR3 is TGCGCCAGCAGCTCCCAGGGGGGACCTTACAATGAGCAGTTCTTC.

This chain joins TRBV19 and TRBJ2-5; tentative D call: TRBD1 (5 bases). V was shortened by 6 bases and J by 4 bases, with 12 bases between the two germline ends. Germline CDR1 and CDR2: LNHDA and SQIVND (reference sequence). The CDR3 is 13 residues long. The CDR3 bases are TGTGCCAGTAGCCAAAACAGGAGAGAGACCCAGTACTTC. Protein sequence: CASSQNRRETQYF.

The gene calls are TRBV7-8 and TRBJ2-2, with no clear D. CDR3 length: 16 amino acids. Trimming took off 5 bases at V and 7 bases at J, with 20 bases between the two ends. The germline CDR1 and CDR2 sequences are SGHVS and FQNEAQ. The CDR3 DNA reads TGTGCCAGCAGCCCCACGCGAGCGCCCCCTCACGGGGAGCTGTTTTTT. Residues: CASSPTRAPPHGELFF.

The genes are TRBV5-4 and TRBJ2-1; maybe TRBD2 (6 bases). The CDR3 is 15 amino acids. The germline CDR1 and CDR2 sequences are SGHNT and YYREEE (reference sequence). Trimming stripped 3 bases from V and 2 bases from J, with 12 bases between. CDR3 protein: CASSSPTRPYNEQFF. The CDR3 nucleotides read TGTGCCAGCAGCTCCCCGACTAGGCCCTACAATGAGCAGTTCTTC.

V is TRBV19 and J is TRBJ1-1, with D possibly being TRBD1 (5 bases). Germline CDR1 and CDR2: LNHDA and SQIVND (reference sequence). The V and J ends lost 10 bases and 4 bases respectively, with 16 bases between them. The CDR3 covers 13 residues. CDR3 nucleotides: TGTGCCACTGATTTAGGGGTGGGCACTGAAGCTTTCTTT. It encodes CATDLGVGTEAFF.

V usage is TRBV7-9 and J usage is TRBJ1-5; no clear D. CDR1 SEHNR and CDR2 FQNEAQ come from the germline V gene (reference sequence). Trimming took 5 bases from V and 4 from J, leaving 12 bases between them. The CDR3 extends over 14 amino acids. Here the CDR3 DNA reads TGTGCCAGCAGCCCCGGTTGGGAGAATCAGCCCCAGCATTTT. It specifies CASSPGWENQPQHF. The variable domain in full, completed from reference TRBV7-9 and TRBJ1-5, reads DTGVSQNPRHKITKRGQNVTFRCDPISEHNRLYWYRQTLGQGPEFLTYFQNEAQLEKSRLLSDRFSAERPKGSFSTLEIQRTEQGDSAMYLCASSPGWENQPQHFGDGTRLSIL.

The rearrangement uses TRBV15 and TRBJ1-2, with D unclear. Between the trimmed V and J ends, which lost 1 base and 8 bases, there was a span of 14 bases. The CDR3 is made up of 14 amino acids. CDR1 is LNHNV and CDR2 is YYDKDF in the germline V gene (reference sequence). CDR3 sequence (DNA): TGTGCCACCAGCAGAGGAGAGGGCTGGTCGGGCTACACCTTC. The encoded protein is CATSRGEGWSGYTF.

The CDR3 loop reads CASSLVYGYEQYF. CDR3 bases: TGCGCCAGCAGCTTGGTATACGGTTACGAGCAGTACTTC. This chain links TRBV5-1 with TRBJ2-7, with D uncertain. V was trimmed by 0 bases and J by 4 bases, leaving 8 bases between them. The CDR3 consists of 13 residues. The germline V gene has CDR1 SGHRS and CDR2 YFSETQ. Supplemented by reference TRBV5-1 and TRBJ2-7, the full variable domain reads KAGVTQTPRYLIKTRGQQVTLSCSPISGHRSVSWYQQTPGQGLQFLFEYFSETQRNKGNFPGRFSGRQFSNSRSEMNVSTLELGDSALYLCASSLVYGYEQYFGPGTRLTVT.